These 32 T cell receptor beta chains were all obtained from the same sample, sequenced in a study of blood T cells in healthy people across ages. A second PCR of 7 to 11 cycles used a sample-barcoded 5' primer and a J-beta primer mix. TCRdb ran MiXCR on the 5' RACE reads and lists one entry per CDR3 protein. The sample records roughly 500,000 distinct CDR3 sequences, 20% to 30% being singletons. These data are also associated with another study on T cells of mothers and their children.

Sequenced: blood. Receptor source: a boy between 5 and 17 years old in good health.

This chain links TRBV29-1 with TRBJ1-2; 7 bases are a match to TRBD1. The V gene end was trimmed by 0 bases and the J gene end by 7 bases; junction bases not matched to a gene: 14. The CDR3 is 16 residues long. Germline V gene lookup returns CDR1 SQVTM and CDR2 ANQGSEA. In DNA, the CDR3 is TGCAGCGTTGAAGATCTAAGGGGGCTGAGGTGGAGTGGCTACACCTTC. Encoded protein: CSVEDLRGLRWSGYTF.

The table lists this clonotype with a few counts. The rearrangement joins TRBV12-3 or TRBV12-4 to TRBJ2-1, with D maybe TRBD1 (6 bases). The CDR3 spans 13 residues. The V and J ends lost 6 bases and 6 bases respectively, with 12 bases between them. The CDR3 is CASSAGGRNEQFF. The DNA of the CDR3 is TGTGCCAGCAGCGCTGGGGGCCGCAATGAGCAGTTCTTC.

This clonotype has just a few counts. The chain has TRBV20-1 and TRBJ2-7; 8 bases are a match to TRBD1. The CDR3 sequence is 15 residues long. The V and J ends lost 0 bases and 5 bases, in that order; junction bases with no gene match: 9. Germline CDR1 is DFQATT and CDR2 is SNEGSKA (reference sequence). The CDR3 coding sequence is TGCAGTGCTAGAGATCAGCAGGGGGCAACCGACGAGCAGTACTTC. Translated: CSARDQQGATDEQYF.

The rearrangement links TRBV9 to TRBJ2-2, with 10 bases lining up with TRBD2. This CDR3 comprises 17 residues. V was clipped by 4 bases and J by 1 base; unmatched bases: 7. Germline values: CDR1 SGDLS, CDR2 YYNGEE. In DNA, the CDR3 is TGTGCCAGCAGCCCCCGTCTAGCGGGAGAGAACACCGGGGAGCTGTTTTTT. Translation: CASSPRLAGENTGELFF.

This clonotype was observed a handful of times. V and J are TRBV20-1 and TRBJ1-1; D is perhaps TRBD1 (5 bases). V lost 0 bases, J lost 4 bases, and 15 bases lay in between. The CDR3 is made up of 15 amino acids. Germline V gene data show CDR1 as DFQATT and CDR2 as SNEGSKA (reference sequence). CDR3 nucleotides: TGCAGTGCTAGAGAGGGGGGAGGGGTGAGCACTGAAGCTTTCTTT. Protein: CSAREGGGVSTEAFF.

The rearrangement joins TRBV14 to TRBJ2-1; 11 bases map to TRBD2. V dropped 1 base and J dropped 7; count of bases not matched to a gene: 9. The CDR3 is 17 residues long. Germline assignment: CDR1 SGHDN and CDR2 FVKESK. The CDR3 coding sequence is TGTGCCAGCAGCCAAGTGGGGCTAGCGGGAGGTGTAAATGAGCAGTTCTTC. Translated: CASSQVGLAGGVNEQFF. Together with reference TRBV14 and TRBJ2-1, the CDR3 gives the full variable domain: EAGVTQFPSHSVIEKGQTVTLRCDPISGHDNLYWYRRVMGKEIKFLLHFVKESKQDESGMPNNRFLAERTGGTYSTLKVQPAELEDSGVYFCASSQVGLAGGVNEQFFGPGTRLTVL.

This clonotype was seen more than once but under ten times. At one boundary the junction diverges from the germline segment, which might be a read error. The DNA for the CDR3 is TGTGCCAGCAGCTTGGTCCCGGGGACAGCTGACTTC. It yields the protein CASSLVPGTADF. The chain employs TRBV5-5 and TRBJ2-7, with 7 positions matching TRBD1. In germline, CDR1 is SGHKS, CDR2 YYEKEE (reference sequence). This CDR3 region has 12 residues.

The chain joins TRBV4-3 to TRBJ2-7; no clear D gene. CDR1 LGHNA and CDR2 YSLEER come from the germline V gene. This CDR3 comprises 15 residues. V lost 0 bases and J lost 2, with 11 bases in between. CDR3 DNA: TGCGCCAGCAGCCAAGATGAAGGTTATACCTACGAGCAGTACTTC. Translation gives CASSQDEGYTYEQYF.

The chain employs TRBV4-3 and TRBJ2-3, with TRBD2 identical over 10 bases. This CDR3 is 19 amino acids long. Looked up from germline, CDR1 is LGHNA and CDR2 is YSLEER. The J segment lost 1 base and the V segment lost 0 bases, leaving 10 bases of the junction unmatched. For the CDR3, the DNA is TGCGCCAGCAGCCAAGAAGCGGGGGGGGATCCCTGGGGCACAGATACGCAGTATTTT. This translates into CASSQEAGGDPWGTDTQYF.

This clonotype has more than one count but fewer than ten. The chain links TRBV5-4 to TRBJ1-1; D remains unclear. This CDR3 region has 12 residues. Germline V gives CDR1 SGHNT, CDR2 YYREEE (reference sequence). Trimming cost V 5 bases and J 5 bases, with 10 bases left between them. The CDR3 DNA reads TGTGCCAGCAGGGACTACGGGACTGAAGCTTTCTTT. This sequence encodes CASRDYGTEAFF.

This clonotype was seen a handful of times. The rearrangement uses TRBV7-9 and TRBJ1-6; D remains unclear. The CDR3 covers 14 residues. Germline V gives CDR1 SEHNR, CDR2 FQNEAQ (reference sequence). V was shortened by 5 bases and J by 6 bases, with 11 bases between the two germline ends. As DNA, the CDR3 is TGTGCCAGCAGCGCCCTTTCGTCTAATTCACCCCTCCACTTT. This translates into CASSALSSNSPLHF.

This clonotype was seen a handful of times. The chain joins TRBV20-1 to TRBJ2-3, with a possible D match to TRBD2 (5 bases). CDR3 length: 14 residues. V shed 3 bases and J shed 2 bases, with 12 bases lying between them. The germline CDR1 and CDR2 sequences are DFQATT and SNEGSKA (reference sequence). The CDR3 region has the DNA TGCAGTGCTAGGACTATCCTCTCCACAGATACGCAGTATTTT. This translates into CSARTILSTDTQYF.

The genes are TRBV12-3 or TRBV12-4 and TRBJ2-1; no reliable D call. The CDR3 consists of 14 residues. The V and J ends lost 1 base and 7 bases respectively, with 11 bases between them. Here the CDR3 DNA reads TGTGCCAGCAGTTTAGTGGTGACCGCTAATGAGCAGTTCTTC. It is translated as CASSLVVTANEQFF.

The chain carries TRBV19 and TRBJ2-5; a possible D gene is TRBD2 (6 bases). The J call may be wrong; the DNA end is better matched by TRBJ2-7. The CDR3 contains 12 residues. In germline, CDR1 is LNHDA, CDR2 SQIVND (reference sequence). Here the CDR3 DNA reads TGTGCCAGTACTAGCGCCACCTACGAGCAGTACTTC. It specifies CASTSATYEQYF.

This clonotype was picked up a small number of times. The chain combines TRBV20-1 with TRBJ2-1; D unresolved. Trimming took off 4 bases at V and 5 bases at J, with 15 bases between the two ends. The V gene's germline CDR1 is DFQATT and CDR2 SNEGSKA (reference sequence). This CDR3 region has 14 residues. CDR3 nucleotides: TGCAGTGCTATTAAACGAGTTGGGGACAATGAGCAGTTCTTC. Amino acids: CSAIKRVGDNEQFF.

This clonotype was picked up many times. This rearrangement joins TRBV29-1 to TRBJ2-3; a weak D match, TRBD2 (6 bases). This CDR3 is 15 amino acids long. The germline gives CDR1 SQVTM, CDR2 ANQGSEA. Trimming removed 0 bases at V and 4 bases at J, with 14 bases between. The CDR3 region is CSVEDRRASADTQYF. CDR3 DNA: TGCAGCGTTGAAGATCGGCGCGCTAGCGCAGATACGCAGTATTTT.

The chain couples TRBV29-1 to TRBJ2-7; D call uncertain. The CDR3 spans 13 residues. V dropped 3 bases and J dropped 2 bases, with 11 bases sitting between them. Germline values: CDR1 SQVTM, CDR2 ANQGSEA. As DNA, the CDR3 is TGCAGCGTTGATCCTCGGGTCACCTACGAGCAGTACTTC. This encodes CSVDPRVTYEQYF.

DNA for the CDR3: TGTGCCAGCAGTGTATTAGGAACAAGAGGCTTTAACGAGCAGTACTTC. It translates to CASSVLGTRGFNEQYF. V usage is TRBV28 and J usage is TRBJ2-7, with D uncertain. V lost 5 bases, J lost 5 bases, and 22 bases lay in between. The CDR3 sequence is 16 residues long. From germline, CDR1 is MDHEN and CDR2 SYDVKM.

The V call is TRBV6-5, the J call TRBJ2-7; TRBD2 is a possible D gene (6 bases). Trimming removed 8 bases from V and 2 bases from J, with 10 bases in between. The length of the CDR3 is 12 residues. Germline V gives CDR1 MNHEY, CDR2 SVGAGI. The CDR3 loop reads CASARGPYEQYF. For the CDR3, the DNA is TGTGCCAGCGCGCGGGGCCCCTACGAGCAGTACTTC.

This clonotype was picked up a small number of times. V gene TRBV3-1 combines with J gene TRBJ2-7; unclear D gene. Germline assignment: CDR1 LGHDT and CDR2 YNNKEL (reference sequence). V shed 0 bases and J shed 7 bases, with 7 bases lying between them. The CDR3 is 12 residues long. DNA for the CDR3: TGTGCCAGCAGCCAAGACACCTCGGAGCAGTACTTC. Translated: CASSQDTSEQYF.

This clonotype has just a few counts. The genes are TRBV4-3 and TRBJ2-7; TRBD2 aligns across 12 bases. This CDR3 region has 19 residues. V lost 0 bases to trimming and J lost 1 base; unmatched junction nucleotides: 10. The V gene's germline CDR1 is LGHNA and CDR2 YSLEER. The CDR3 coding sequence is TGCGCCAGCAGCCAAGATCTAGCTAGCGGGAGGGCGCTATCCTACGAGCAGTACTTC. Protein: CASSQDLASGRALSYEQYF.

The chain links TRBV2 to TRBJ2-1, with 14 positions matching TRBD2. Looked up from germline, CDR1 is SNHLY and CDR2 is FYNNEI. The V segment lost 7 bases and the J segment 8 bases; nucleotides outside the gene matches: 19. CDR3 length: 19 amino acids. The CDR3 nucleotides read TGTGCCAGCACCCGGACTAGCGGGAGGTTACGGCCCAATAATCATGAGCAGTTCTTC. Protein: CASTRTSGRLRPNNHEQFF. Using reference TRBV2 and TRBJ2-1 for the parts outside the CDR3, the full variable domain is EPEVTQTPSHQVTQMGQEVILRCVPISNHLYFYWYRQILGQKVEFLVSFYNNEISEKSEIFDDQFSVERPDGSNFTLKIRSTKLEDSAMYFCASTRTSGRLRPNNHEQFFGPGTRLTVL.

The chain carries TRBV6-2 or TRBV6-3 and TRBJ2-7; 8 bases are a match to TRBD2. CDR3 length: 14 residues. The germline V gene has CDR1 MNHEY and CDR2 SVGEGT. V lost 2 bases and J lost 2; bases outside the gene matches: 2. In DNA form, the CDR3 reads TGTGCCAGCAGTTACCGGGGGGGCCCCTACGAGCAGTACTTC. Its protein product is CASSYRGGPYEQYF.

This clonotype has just a few counts. V gene TRBV3-1 combines with J gene TRBJ2-1; D remains ambiguous. Trimming removed 0 bases from V and 0 bases from J, with 9 bases in between. Germline V gene lookup returns CDR1 LGHDT and CDR2 YNNKEL (reference sequence). The CDR3 runs to 16 residues. In nucleotides, the CDR3 is TGTGCCAGCAGCCAAGAGTACGCGAGCTCCTACAATGAGCAGTTCTTC. It is translated as CASSQEYASSYNEQFF.

The chain uses TRBV7-9 and TRBJ1-6; weak D call: TRBD1 (6 bases). V lost 1 base and J lost 9, with 10 bases in between. The germline V gene has CDR1 SEHNR and CDR2 FQNEAQ (reference sequence). This CDR3 is 14 amino acids long. CDR3 sequence reads: CASSLEGVGSPLHF. CDR3 nucleotides: TGTGCCAGCAGCTTAGAGGGGGTCGGTTCACCCCTCCACTTT.

As concerns this clonotype: The junction and the germline gene differ at one end; a read error may be behind it. The CDR3 DNA reads as TGTGCCAGCAGCCTCCCTCCCCTAGCAGACACGCAGTATTTT. Protein sequence: CASSLPPLADTQYF. The genes are TRBV7-2 and TRBJ2-3; D may be TRBD2 (5 bases). CDR1 and CDR2 from the germline V gene are SGHTA and FQGNSA. This CDR3 region has 14 residues.

This chain uses TRBV20-1 with TRBJ2-7; tentative D call: TRBD1 (5 bases). The CDR3 covers 15 residues. Trimming took 0 bases from V and 2 from J, leaving 14 bases between them. From germline, CDR1 is DFQATT and CDR2 SNEGSKA (reference sequence). CDR3 bases: TGCAGTGCTAGAGATCCCTGGACAACCACCTACGAGCAGTACTTC. Translation: CSARDPWTTTYEQYF.

This clonotype was seen ten or more times. The chain links TRBV7-9 to TRBJ2-1; 8 bases align to TRBD2. With V trimmed by 1 base and J by 3 bases, 2 bases remained unmatched. This CDR3 has 15 amino acids. The germline V gene encodes CDR1 SEHNR and CDR2 FQNEAQ (reference sequence). The CDR3 here is CASSLVGLDYNEQFF. CDR3 sequence (DNA): TGTGCCAGCAGCTTAGTGGGACTAGACTACAATGAGCAGTTCTTC.

This clonotype was observed at least ten times. The chain couples TRBV4-2 to TRBJ1-2; D is perhaps TRBD1 (6 bases). V was trimmed by 2 bases and J by 6 bases, leaving 16 bases between them. The CDR3 covers 15 residues. The germline V gene encodes CDR1 LGHNA and CDR2 YNFKEQ. CDR3 region: CASSQSQGQSDGYTF. Here the CDR3 DNA reads TGTGCCAGCAGCCAAAGTCAGGGGCAATCAGATGGCTACACCTTC.

This clonotype appeared a few times. V is TRBV29-1 and J is TRBJ2-1; D is possibly TRBD1 (5 bases). The CDR3 runs 12 residues. V shed 2 bases and J shed 4 bases, with 6 bases lying between them. Germline CDR1 SQVTM, CDR2 ANQGSEA. The CDR3 coding sequence is TGCAGCGTTGAAAACAGGTACAATGAGCAGTTCTTC. It yields the protein CSVENRYNEQFF.

This sequence joins TRBV5-1 and TRBJ2-5, with a possible D match to TRBD1 (5 bases). CDR1 and CDR2 from the germline V gene are SGHRS and YFSETQ. Deletions cut 2 bases from V and 6 bases from J, with 11 bases between. There are 13 residues in the CDR3. CDR3 sequence reads: CASSFQGQKTQYF. Written as DNA, the CDR3 is TGCGCCAGCAGCTTTCAGGGTCAAAAGACCCAGTACTTC.

This clonotype was seen more than once but under ten times. The genes are TRBV15 and TRBJ1-5; D is unclear. V was shortened by 0 bases and J by 2 bases, with 17 bases between the two germline ends. Germline V gene data show CDR1 as LNHNV and CDR2 as YYDKDF (reference sequence). This CDR3 spans 18 amino acids. Here the CDR3 reads CATSRDLPDRGGNQPQHF. CDR3 nucleotide sequence: TGTGCCACCAGCAGAGATCTCCCTGATCGCGGGGGCAATCAGCCCCAGCATTTT.